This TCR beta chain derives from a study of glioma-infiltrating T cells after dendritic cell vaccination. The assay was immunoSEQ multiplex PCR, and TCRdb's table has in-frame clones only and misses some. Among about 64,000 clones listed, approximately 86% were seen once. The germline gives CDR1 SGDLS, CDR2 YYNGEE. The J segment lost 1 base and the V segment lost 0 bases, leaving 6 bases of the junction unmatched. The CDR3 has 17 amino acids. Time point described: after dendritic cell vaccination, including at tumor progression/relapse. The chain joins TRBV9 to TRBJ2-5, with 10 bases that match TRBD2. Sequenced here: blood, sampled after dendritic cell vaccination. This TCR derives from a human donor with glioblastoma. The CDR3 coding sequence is TGTGCCAGCAGCGTAGAGGGTCTAGCGGGGGTCCAAGAGACCCAGTACTTC. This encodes CASSVEGLAGVQETQYF.